The 18 T cell receptor beta chains below were found in one sample sequenced in a study of CD8 T cells in ankylosing spondylitis. TCRdb processed the 5' RACE reads anew with MiXCR; each CDR3 protein has one entry. The sample shows around 230,000 distinct CDR3 sequences, roughly 8.2% of them seen only once. The specimen sequenced was blood, either unsorted or a sorted T cell fraction (not recorded which). These receptor sequences come from a female donor with ankylosing spondylitis or in good health (not recorded which).

The rearrangement links TRBV19 to TRBJ1-1; 7 bases are a match to TRBD1. The CDR3 totals 15 residues. Germline V lookup: CDR1 LNHDA, CDR2 SQIVND (reference sequence). The junction had 4 bases not matched to a gene; V was cut back by 3 bases and J by 0 bases. The CDR3 spells CASSIRGRMNTEAFF. CDR3 DNA sequence: TGTGCCAGTAGTATTAGGGGGCGAATGAACACTGAAGCTTTCTTT.

V gene TRBV7-2 combines with J gene TRBJ2-7; D is perhaps TRBD2 (6 bases). Trimming removed 4 bases at V and 7 bases at J, with 14 bases between. Germline lookup yields CDR1 SGHTA and CDR2 FQGNSA. The CDR3 extends over 13 amino acids. In DNA form, the CDR3 reads TGTGCCAGCAGCTACCGGGAGCCCTCTGAGCAGTACTTC. Protein sequence: CASSYREPSEQYF.

The sample holds a few counts of this clonotype. V gene TRBV29-1 combines with J gene TRBJ2-7; 7 nucleotides align to TRBD1. Germline-derived CDR1 and CDR2 are SQVTM and ANQGSEA. V dropped 7 bases and J dropped 0; count of bases not matched to a gene: 12. The CDR3 covers 15 residues. The CDR3 region has the DNA TGCAGCGCCGAGGGGACAGTTTCCACCTCCTACGAGCAGTACTTC. Translating gives CSAEGTVSTSYEQYF.

J is TRBJ2-1 and V is TRBV2, with TRBD2 matching over 13 bases. The V and J ends lost 6 bases and 10 bases, in that order; junction bases with no gene match: 9. The CDR3 has 15 residues. CDR1 is SNHLY and CDR2 is FYNNEI in the germline V gene. For the CDR3, the DNA is TGTGCCAGCAGCCGAACTAGCGGGAGGGAGCACGAGCAGTTCTTC. It yields the protein CASSRTSGREHEQFF.

This clonotype was found a few times. The rearrangement joins TRBV7-2 to TRBJ2-2, with 9 bases matching TRBD1. V lost 5 bases to trimming and J lost 3 bases; unmatched junction nucleotides: 10. The CDR3 spans 17 residues. Per the germline V gene, CDR1 is SGHTA and CDR2 is FQGNSA. CDR3 residues: CASSLLTGGAYTGELFF. CDR3 in DNA: TGTGCCAGCAGCCTGCTAACAGGGGGCGCTTACACCGGGGAGCTGTTTTTT.

This clonotype came up many times. This sequence joins TRBV20-1 and TRBJ2-5; 7 bases line up with TRBD2. The germline gives CDR1 DFQATT, CDR2 SNEGSKA (reference sequence). V lost 0 bases to trimming and J lost 7 bases; unmatched junction nucleotides: 5. The CDR3 sequence is 13 residues long. In DNA form, the CDR3 reads TGCAGTGCTAGAGATCGGCAGCGGGGGACCCAGTACTTC. This codes for CSARDRQRGTQYF.

This clonotype was seen at least ten times. The genes are TRBV12-3 or TRBV12-4 and TRBJ2-1, with D unclear. Trimming shortened V by 8 bases and J by 5 bases, and 13 bases separated the two germline ends. The CDR3 runs to 13 residues. The CDR3 DNA sequence: TGTGCCAGCGGCTTTGGTTGGAACAATGAGCAGTTCTTC. Protein: CASGFGWNNEQFF.

The chain employs TRBV29-1 and TRBJ1-6; 8 nucleotides line up with TRBD1. This CDR3 is 13 amino acids long. The germline gives CDR1 SQVTM, CDR2 ANQGSEA. J lost 10 bases, V lost 4 bases, and 6 bases had no gene match. The CDR3 is CSVGSGGESPLHF. CDR3 DNA: TGCAGCGTTGGATCAGGGGGCGAATCACCCCTCCACTTT. Full variable domain (remainder filled in from reference TRBV29-1 and TRBJ1-6): SAVISQKPSRDICQRGTSLTIQCQVDSQVTMMFWYRQQPGQSLTLIATANQGSEATYESGFVIDKFPISRPNLTFSTLTVSNMSPEDSSIYLCSVGSGGESPLHFGNGTRLTVT.

This clonotype was recorded at least ten times. The chain carries TRBV29-1 and TRBJ2-5; 14 bases are shared with TRBD2. Germline V gene lookup returns CDR1 SQVTM and CDR2 ANQGSEA. The CDR3 has 16 residues. V gave up 6 bases and J gave up 4 bases; unmatched junction bases: 10. As DNA, the CDR3 is TGCAGCGTCGCCGAGACTAGCGGGAGGGAGATAGAGACCCAGTACTTC. Protein: CSVAETSGREIETQYF. Full variable domain (remainder filled in from reference TRBV29-1 and TRBJ2-5): SAVISQKPSRDICQRGTSLTIQCQVDSQVTMMFWYRQQPGQSLTLIATANQGSEATYESGFVIDKFPISRPNLTFSTLTVSNMSPEDSSIYLCSVAETSGREIETQYFGPGTRLLVL.

This clonotype was picked up many times. The rearrangement joins TRBV5-4 to TRBJ2-1, with a weak D call TRBD1 (6 bases). CDR1 is SGHNT and CDR2 is YYREEE in the germline V gene (reference sequence). CDR3 length: 14 residues. Trimming took off 0 bases at V and 5 bases at J, with 9 bases between the two ends. CDR3: CASSLDRVHNEQFF. The DNA for the CDR3 is TGTGCCAGCAGCTTGGACAGGGTTCACAATGAGCAGTTCTTC.

This clonotype was found many times. The chain employs TRBV10-3 and TRBJ2-6; TRBD1 matches at 10 bases. Germline-derived CDR1 and CDR2 are ENHRY and SYGVKD. V lost 10 bases to trimming and J lost 0 bases; unmatched junction nucleotides: 12. The CDR3 runs 18 residues. CDR3 sequence (DNA): TGTGCCACTCAGGACAGGGGGTTCCGTAACTCTGGGGCCAACGTCCTGACTTTC. As protein: CATQDRGFRNSGANVLTF.

This clonotype was recorded many times. The V call is TRBV5-1, the J call TRBJ2-7; D may correspond to TRBD1 or TRBD2 (6 bases each). The ends were cut back, 4 bases at V and 3 bases at J, with 11 bases in the middle. The CDR3 totals 13 residues. Per the germline V gene, CDR1 is SGHRS and CDR2 is YFSETQ. CDR3 coding DNA: TGCGCCAGCAGCGACGGGGGCGGCTACGAGCAGTACTTC. Translated, it gives CASSDGGGYEQYF.

This clonotype showed up many times. V gene TRBV30 combines with J gene TRBJ2-2; 8 bases agree with TRBD1. Germline CDR1 GTSNPN, CDR2 SVGIG (reference sequence). The CDR3 totals 14 residues. Germline trimming cut 2 bases from V and 4 bases from J; bases unmatched to any gene: 3. Here the CDR3 DNA reads TGTGCCTGGAGTACCACAGGGGGCACCGGGGAGCTGTTTTTT. This sequence encodes CAWSTTGGTGELFF.

The genes are TRBV12-3 or TRBV12-4 and TRBJ1-5; tentatively, D is TRBD1 (6 bases). The ends were cut back, 3 bases at V and 9 bases at J, with 18 bases in the middle. This CDR3 region has 15 residues. CDR3 amino acids: CASSLGMTGPRPQHF. In DNA, the CDR3 is TGTGCCAGCAGTTTGGGGATGACAGGTCCGCGGCCCCAGCATTTT.

The chain is built from TRBV30 and TRBJ2-3; D not certain. The germline V gene has CDR1 GTSNPN and CDR2 SVGIG (reference sequence). The CDR3 is 10 residues long. V was trimmed by 2 bases and J by 6 bases, leaving 3 bases between them. CDR3 DNA sequence: TGTGCCTGGAGTCGGGATACGCAGTATTTT. It is translated as CAWSRDTQYF.

The chain couples TRBV7-2 to TRBJ1-2; D call uncertain. The V and J ends lost 0 bases and 1 base respectively, with 9 bases between them. Germline V gene sequence: CDR1 SGHTA, CDR2 FQGNSA. CDR3 length equals 15 residues. The chain's CDR3 is CASSLASIGNYGYTF. The CDR3 DNA sequence: TGTGCCAGCAGCTTAGCCAGTATCGGTAACTATGGCTACACCTTC.

Points on this clonotype: A much more abundant neighbour one base away suggests this may be a read error. J is TRBJ2-1 and V is TRBV29-1; 8 bases are shared with TRBD2. The CDR3 length is 15 residues. Germline values: CDR1 SQVTM, CDR2 ANQGSEA. The CDR3 loop is CSVEVSGSLFNDQFF. The CDR3 DNA reads as TGCAGCGTTGAAGTCAGCGGGAGCTTGTTCAATGACCAGTTCTTC.

At least ten counts were recorded for this clonotype. The gene calls are TRBV7-9 and TRBJ2-1, with 8 bases that match TRBD2. This CDR3 contains 15 residues. The V segment lost 1 base and the J segment 8 bases; nucleotides outside the gene matches: 7. In germline, CDR1 is SEHNR, CDR2 FQNEAQ (reference sequence). CDR3 in DNA: TGTGCCAGCAGCTTAGGGGGGACTAGTGGGGATGAGCAGTTCTTC. It is translated as CASSLGGTSGDEQFF.